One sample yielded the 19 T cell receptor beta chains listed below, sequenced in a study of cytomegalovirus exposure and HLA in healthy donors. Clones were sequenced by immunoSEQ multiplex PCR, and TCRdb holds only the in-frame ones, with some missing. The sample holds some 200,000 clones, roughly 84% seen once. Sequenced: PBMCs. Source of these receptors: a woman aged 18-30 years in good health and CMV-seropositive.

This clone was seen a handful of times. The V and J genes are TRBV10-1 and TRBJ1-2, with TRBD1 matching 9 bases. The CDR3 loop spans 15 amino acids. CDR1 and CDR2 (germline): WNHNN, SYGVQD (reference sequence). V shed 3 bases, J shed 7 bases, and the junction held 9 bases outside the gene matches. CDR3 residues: CASSELPGQGVGYTF. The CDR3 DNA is TGCGCCAGCAGTGAACTCCCGGGACAGGGTGTTGGCTACACCTTC.

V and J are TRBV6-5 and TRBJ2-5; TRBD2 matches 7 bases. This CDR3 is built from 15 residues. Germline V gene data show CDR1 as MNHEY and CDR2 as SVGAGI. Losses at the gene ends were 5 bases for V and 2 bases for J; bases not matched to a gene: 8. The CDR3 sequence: CASSISGTTQETQYF. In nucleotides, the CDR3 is TGTGCCAGCAGTATCTCCGGGACTACTCAAGAGACCCAGTACTTC.

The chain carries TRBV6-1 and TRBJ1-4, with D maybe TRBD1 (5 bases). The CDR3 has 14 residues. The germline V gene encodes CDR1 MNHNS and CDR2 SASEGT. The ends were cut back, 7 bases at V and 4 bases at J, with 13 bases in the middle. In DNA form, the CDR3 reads TGTGCCAGCAAGGGAGGGACGAATAATGAAAAACTGTTTTTT. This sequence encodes CASKGGTNNEKLFF.

The CDR3: CASSSVGGQGEQYF. CDR3 bases: TGTGCCAGTAGTTCGGTGGGGGGGCAGGGCGAGCAGTACTTC. V gene TRBV19 combines with J gene TRBJ2-7; tentatively, D is TRBD2 (7 bases). CDR3 length: 14 residues. Trimming pared 5 bases from V and 6 bases from J, leaving 17 bases between. In germline, CDR1 is LNHDA, CDR2 SQIVND (reference sequence).

The CDR3 region has the DNA TGTGCCAGCAGTTCCCCGCGACAACCATATAATTCACCCCTCCACTTT. It encodes CASSSPRQPYNSPLHF. The chain uses TRBV27 and TRBJ1-6; no clear D gene. CDR1 and CDR2 from the germline V gene are MNHEY and SMNVEV (reference sequence). CDR3 size: 16 residues. The V gene lost 4 bases and the J gene lost 4 bases, with 14 bases spanning the gap.

The DNA for the CDR3 is TGCAGCGACCCAGGGGACTATGGCTACACCTTC. This gives the protein CSDPGDYGYTF. V is TRBV29-1 and J is TRBJ1-2; maybe TRBD1 (6 bases). V lost 7 bases to trimming and J lost 3 bases, with 9 bases between them. CDR3 length equals 11 residues. Germline-derived CDR1 and CDR2 are SQVTM and ANQGSEA.

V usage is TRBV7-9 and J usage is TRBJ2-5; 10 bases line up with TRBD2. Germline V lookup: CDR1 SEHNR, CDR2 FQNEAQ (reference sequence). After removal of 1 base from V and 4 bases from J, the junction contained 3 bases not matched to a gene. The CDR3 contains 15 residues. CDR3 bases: TGTGCCAGCAGCTTAGGATTAGCGGGGGGAGAGACCCAGTACTTC. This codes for CASSLGLAGGETQYF.

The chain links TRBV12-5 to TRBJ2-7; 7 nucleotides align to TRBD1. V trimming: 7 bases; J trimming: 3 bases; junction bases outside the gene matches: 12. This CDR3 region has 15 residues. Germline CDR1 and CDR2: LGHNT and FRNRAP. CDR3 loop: CASEAPGDRYYEQYF. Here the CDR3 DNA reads TGTGCTAGTGAGGCCCCTGGGGACAGATACTACGAGCAGTACTTC.

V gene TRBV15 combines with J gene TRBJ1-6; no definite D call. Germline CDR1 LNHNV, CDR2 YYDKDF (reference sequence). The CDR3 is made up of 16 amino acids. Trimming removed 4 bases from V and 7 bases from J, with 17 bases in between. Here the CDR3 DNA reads TGTGCCACCAGCACCAGCCCGCAGGCGTCAAATTCACCCCTCCACTTT. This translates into CATSTSPQASNSPLHF.

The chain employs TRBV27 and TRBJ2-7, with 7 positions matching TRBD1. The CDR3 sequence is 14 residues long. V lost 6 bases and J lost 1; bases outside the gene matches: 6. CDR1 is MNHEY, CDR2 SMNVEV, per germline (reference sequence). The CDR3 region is CASRRQGQSYEQYF. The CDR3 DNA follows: TGTGCCAGCAGAAGACAGGGTCAATCCTACGAGCAGTACTTC.

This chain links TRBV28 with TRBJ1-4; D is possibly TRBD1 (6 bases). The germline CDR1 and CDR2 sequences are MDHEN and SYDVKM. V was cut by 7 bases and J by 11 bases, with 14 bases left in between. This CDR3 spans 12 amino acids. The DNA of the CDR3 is TGTGCCAGCACTAGGGGGGGAACGAAACTGTTTTTT. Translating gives CASTRGGTKLFF. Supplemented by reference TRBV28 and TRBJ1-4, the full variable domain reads DVKVTQSSRYLVKRTGEKVFLECVQDMDHENMFWYRQDPGLGLRLIYFSYDVKMKEKGDIPEGYSVSREKKERFSLILESASTNQTSMYLCASTRGGTKLFFGSGTQLSVL.

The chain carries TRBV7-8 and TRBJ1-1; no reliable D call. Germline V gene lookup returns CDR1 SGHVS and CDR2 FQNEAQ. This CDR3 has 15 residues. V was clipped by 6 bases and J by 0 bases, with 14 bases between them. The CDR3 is CASRSHPGLNTEAFF. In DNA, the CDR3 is TGTGCCAGCAGATCCCACCCAGGATTGAACACTGAAGCTTTCTTT.

The CDR3 coding sequence is TGTGCCAGCAGCCTGATCGGAGATAAAGCTTTCTTT. It specifies CASSLIGDKAFF. This chain connects TRBV6-6 to TRBJ1-1, with no clear D. The germline V gene has CDR1 MNHNY and CDR2 SVGAGI (reference sequence). This CDR3 is 12 amino acids long. The germline V and J ends were trimmed by 6 bases and 9 bases, with 14 bases remaining between them.

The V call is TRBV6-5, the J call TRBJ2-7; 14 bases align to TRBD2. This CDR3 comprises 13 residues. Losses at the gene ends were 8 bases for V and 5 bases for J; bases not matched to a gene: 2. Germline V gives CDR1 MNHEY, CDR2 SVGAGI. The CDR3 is CASGLAGGNEQYF. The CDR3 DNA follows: TGTGCCAGCGGACTAGCGGGGGGCAACGAGCAGTACTTC.

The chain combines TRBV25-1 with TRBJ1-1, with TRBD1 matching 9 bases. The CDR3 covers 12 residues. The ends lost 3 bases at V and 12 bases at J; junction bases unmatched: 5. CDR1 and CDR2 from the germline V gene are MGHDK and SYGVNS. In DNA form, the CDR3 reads TGTGCCAGCAGTGATAGGACAGGGGTGACTTTCTTT. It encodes CASSDRTGVTFF. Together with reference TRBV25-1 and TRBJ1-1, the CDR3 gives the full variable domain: EADIYQTPRYLVIGTGKKITLECSQTMGHDKMYWYQQDPGMELHLIHYSYGVNSTEKGDLSSESTVSRIRTEHFPLTLESARPSHTSQYLCASSDRTGVTFFGQGTRLTVV.

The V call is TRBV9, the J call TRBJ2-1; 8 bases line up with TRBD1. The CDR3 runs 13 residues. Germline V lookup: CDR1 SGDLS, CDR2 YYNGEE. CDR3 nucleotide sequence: TGTGACCCGCAGGGGGCGCGCGACAATGAGCAGTTCTTC. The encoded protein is CDPQGARDNEQFF.

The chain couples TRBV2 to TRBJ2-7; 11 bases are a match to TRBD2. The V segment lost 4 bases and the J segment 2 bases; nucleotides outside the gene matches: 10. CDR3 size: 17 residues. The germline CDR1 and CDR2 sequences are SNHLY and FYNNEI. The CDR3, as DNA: TGTGCCAGCAGTGCGCGAAGACTAGCGGGGATCACCTACGAGCAGTACTTC. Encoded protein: CASSARRLAGITYEQYF. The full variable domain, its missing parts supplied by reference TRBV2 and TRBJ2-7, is EPEVTQTPSHQVTQMGQEVILRCVPISNHLYFYWYRQILGQKVEFLVSFYNNEISEKSEIFDDQFSVERPDGSNFTLKIRSTKLEDSAMYFCASSARRLAGITYEQYFGPGTRLTVT.

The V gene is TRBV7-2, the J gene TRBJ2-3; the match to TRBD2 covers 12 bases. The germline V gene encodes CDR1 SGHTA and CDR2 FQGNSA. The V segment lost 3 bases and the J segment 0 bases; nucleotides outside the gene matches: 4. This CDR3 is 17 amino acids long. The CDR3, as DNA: TGTGCCAGCAGCTTTCTAGCGGGGGGGCGGAGCACAGATACGCAGTATTTT. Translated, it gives CASSFLAGGRSTDTQYF.

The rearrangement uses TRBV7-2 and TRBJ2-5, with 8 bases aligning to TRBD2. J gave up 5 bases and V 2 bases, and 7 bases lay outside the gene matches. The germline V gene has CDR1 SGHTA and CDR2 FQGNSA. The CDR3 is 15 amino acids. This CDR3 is CASSLLAGPRETQYF. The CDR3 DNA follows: TGTGCCAGCAGCTTATTAGCGGGGCCTCGGGAGACCCAGTACTTC.